Listed below are T cell receptor beta chains from one sample, sequenced in a study of T cells in Graves' hyperthyroidism and ophthalmopathy. TCRdb re-analysed the multiplex PCR reads in MiXCR, keeping a single row per CDR3 protein. The sample shows 300,000 to 400,000 distinct CDR3 sequences, around a sixth of them seen only once. The sample comprised blood. These receptors originate from a woman aged 50 to 60 with Graves' hyperthyroidism. Both conserved end residues are part of each CDR3. The D gene is left open where the match is weak. Expanded clones get a size class; other rows say once, few or many, or leave the size out.

j_gene | v_gene | abundance | d_gene | CDR3aa | CDR3nt
TRBJ2-2 | TRBV6-1 | many | - | CASSAIRDGTGELFF | TGTGCCAGCAGCGCAATCCGGGACGGCACCGGGGAGCTGTTTTTT
TRBJ1-5 | TRBV4-2 | - | - | CASSHLDGQNQPQHF | TGTGCCAGCAGCCACCTGGACGGACAAAATCAGCCCCAGCATTTT
TRBJ2-3 | TRBV4-2 | few | - | CASSQAGGDVDTQYF | TGTGCCAGCAGCCAAGCGGGGGGCGATGTAGATACGCAGTATTTT
TRBJ2-3 | TRBV24-1 | many | - | CATSDFPEEAQYF | TGTGCCACCAGTGATTTTCCCGAAGAGGCGCAGTATTTT
TRBJ2-2 | TRBV5-6 | few | TRBD1 | CASSLGAGGETGELFF | TGTGCCAGCAGCTTGGGGGCAGGGGGCGAAACCGGGGAGCTGTTTTTT
TRBJ2-7 | TRBV5-1 | - | - | CASSFSQTRYEQYF | TGCGCCAGCAGCTTCTCTCAGACCAGGTACGAGCAGTACTTC
TRBJ2-1 | TRBV2 | many | TRBD1 | CASSDPGQGTWNEQFF | TGTGCCAGCAGTGACCCAGGACAGGGGACGTGGAATGAGCAGTTCTTC
TRBJ2-3 | TRBV2 | - | - | CASSDLSSTDTQYF | TGTGCCAGCAGTGATTTATCTAGCACAGATACGCAGTATTTT
TRBJ2-5 | TRBV2 | few | - | CASSEFPQTQYF | TGTGCCAGCAGTGAATTTCCCCAGACCCAGTACTTC
TRBJ2-2 | TRBV9 | - | TRBD2 | CASSVPSGSSTGELFF | TGTGCCAGCAGCGTCCCTAGCGGGAGTTCCACCGGGGAGCTGTTTTTT
TRBJ1-5 | TRBV19 | few | TRBD1 | CATKPTGTGMGSNQPQHF | TGTGCCACCAAACCGACCGGGACAGGGATGGGTAGCAATCAGCCCCAGCATTTT
TRBJ1-5 | TRBV2 | many | TRBD1 | CASSEFRQGDQPQHF | TGTGCCAGCAGTGAATTCCGACAGGGGGATCAGCCCCAGCATTTT
TRBJ1-1 | TRBV5-4 | many | - | CASSLGGQMNTEAFF | TGTGCCAGCAGCTTGGGGGGCCAGATGAACACTGAAGCTTTCTTT
TRBJ1-5 | TRBV7-2 | few | - | CASSLAGRGKPQHF | TGTGCCAGCAGCTTAGCGGGGAGGGGGAAGCCCCAGCATTTT
TRBJ2-1 | TRBV28 | many | - | CASSPLREQFF | TGTGCCAGCAGTCCCCTGCGTGAGCAGTTCTTC
TRBJ1-2 | TRBV6-6 | many | - | CASSSEVYGYTF | TGTGCCAGCAGTTCTGAGGTCTATGGCTACACCTTC
TRBJ1-5 | TRBV28 | many | - | CASSFFGGSQPQHF | TGTGCCAGCAGTTTTTTTGGGGGCAGTCAGCCCCAGCATTTT
TRBJ1-4 | TRBV7-8 | - | TRBD1 | CASTRDSNEKLFF | TGTGCCAGCACCCGGGACAGTAATGAAAAACTGTTTTTT
TRBJ1-2 | TRBV12-3/TRBV12-4 | - | - | CASSPSEEWEGYTF | TGTGCCAGCAGTCCCTCCGAGGAGTGGGAAGGCTACACCTTC
TRBJ1-2 | TRBV20-1 | - | - | CSASTGYGYTF | TGCAGTGCTTCAACAGGGTATGGCTACACCTTC
TRBJ2-1 | TRBV12-3/TRBV12-4 | many | - | CASSFEGAYNEQFF | TGTGCCAGCAGTTTTGAAGGGGCCTACAATGAGCAGTTCTTC
TRBJ2-1 | TRBV4-1 | few | - | CASSQDRALEQFF | TGCGCCAGCAGCCAAGATAGGGCGTTAGAGCAGTTCTTC
TRBJ1-2 | TRBV18 | - | TRBD1 | CASSLGTGSMVRGYTF | TGTGCCAGCTCACTCGGGACAGGGTCTATGGTTCGTGGCTACACCTTC
TRBJ1-6 | TRBV4-1 | few | TRBD1 | CASSQPGQGGLHF | TGCGCCAGCAGCCAACCGGGACAGGGGGGTCTCCACTTT
TRBJ2-2 | TRBV7-3 | many | - | CASSLIPPRNTGELFF | TGTGCCAGCAGCTTAATCCCACCACGGAACACCGGGGAGCTGTTTTTT
TRBJ1-5 | TRBV6-8 | - | - | CASSYGGQPQHF | TGTGCCAGCAGTTACGGTGGTCAGCCCCAGCATTTT
TRBJ2-1 | TRBV11-1 | many | TRBD1 | CASSDTRRTGGSSAYNEQFF | TGTGCCAGCAGCGATACCCGGAGGACAGGGGGTTCAAGTGCCTACAATGAGCAGTTCTTC
TRBJ2-7 | TRBV20-1 | few | - | CSARGPGRRSSYEQYF | TGCAGTGCTAGAGGGCCGGGACGCAGGAGCTCCTACGAGCAGTACTTC
TRBJ2-4 | TRBV5-8 | - | - | CASSPRGVGNIQYF | TGTGCCAGCAGCCCTCGTGGGGTAGGAAACATTCAGTACTTC
TRBJ2-2 | TRBV20-1 | - | - | CSASWAGRTGELFF | TGCAGTGCTAGTTGGGCAGGGAGGACCGGGGAGCTGTTTTTT
TRBJ2-7 | TRBV7-9 | few | - | CASSPVGALGSGEQYF | TGTGCCAGCAGCCCGGTCGGGGCACTGGGGTCGGGCGAGCAGTACTTC
TRBJ2-5 | TRBV20-1 | - | TRBD2 | CSASGGAKTQYF | TGCAGTGCTAGCGGGGGGGCAAAGACCCAGTACTTC
TRBJ2-1 | TRBV6-2/TRBV6-3 | many | TRBD2 | CASRLLARTSGKMNEQFF | TGTGCCAGCAGGTTATTGGCGAGGACTAGCGGGAAGATGAATGAGCAGTTCTTC
TRBJ1-4 | TRBV6-1 | many | - | CASSTDSNEKLFF | TGTGCCAGCAGTACGGACAGTAATGAAAAACTGTTTTTT
TRBJ2-1 | TRBV18 | many | TRBD2 | CASSGGASGSNEQFF | TGTGCCAGCTCAGGAGGGGCTAGCGGGAGTAATGAGCAGTTCTTC
TRBJ1-6 | TRBV5-1 | few | - | CASSPYSVYNSPLHF | TGCGCCAGCAGCCCTTACAGCGTCTATAATTCACCCCTCCACTTT
TRBJ1-1 | TRBV19 | - | - | CASSHQGPRREAFF | TGTGCCAGTAGCCATCAGGGCCCTCGGAGAGAAGCTTTCTTT
TRBJ2-3 | TRBV2 | many | - | CASSAADTQYF | TGTGCCAGCAGTGCGGCAGATACGCAGTATTTT
TRBJ1-4 | TRBV10-3 | few | TRBD1 | CAIRQGQGEKLFF | TGTGCCATCAGACAAGGACAGGGGGAAAAACTGTTTTTT
TRBJ1-2 | TRBV6-1 | few | TRBD1 | CASRVQGAGGYTF | TGTGCCAGCAGGGTACAGGGGGCTGGCGGCTACACCTTC
TRBJ2-2 | TRBV6-1 | - | - | CASTENTGELFF | TGTGCCAGCACCGAAAACACCGGGGAGCTGTTTTTT
TRBJ2-2 | TRBV28 | few | - | CASSLAQGGSGELFF | TGTGCCAGCAGTTTAGCCCAGGGGGGGTCCGGGGAGCTGTTTTTT
TRBJ2-1 | TRBV2 | many | - | CASSGSSYNEQFF | TGTGCCAGCAGTGGTAGCTCCTACAATGAGCAGTTCTTC
TRBJ2-5 | TRBV13 | many | - | CASSLRPGQETQYF | TGTGCCAGCAGCCTTCGCCCGGGCCAAGAGACCCAGTACTTC
TRBJ2-5 | TRBV6-2/TRBV6-3 | many | - | CASSYSWRETQYF | TGTGCCAGCAGTTACTCGTGGAGAGAGACCCAGTACTTC
TRBJ2-1 | TRBV29-1 | few | TRBD1 | CSVGDRENEQFF | TGCAGCGTTGGGGACAGGGAAAATGAGCAGTTCTTC
TRBJ2-3 | TRBV19 | - | TRBD2 | CASSGTTSGGTDTQYF | TGTGCCAGTAGTGGAACCACTAGCGGGGGCACAGATACGCAGTATTTT
TRBJ2-1 | TRBV7-9 | few | TRBD2 | CASSPPTSVEQFF | TGTGCCAGCAGCCCACCGACTAGCGTGGAGCAGTTCTTC
TRBJ2-1 | TRBV28 | many | TRBD2 | CASSPLRGGHSYNEQFF | TGTGCCAGCAGTCCTCTCCGCGGGGGGCATTCCTACAATGAGCAGTTCTTC
TRBJ1-1 | TRBV6-1 | many | - | CASKVLTAMSEAFF | TGTGCCAGCAAGGTTTTGACCGCCATGAGTGAAGCTTTCTTT
TRBJ1-1 | TRBV20-1 | - | - | CSAIKTPPAGAFF | TGCAGTGCTATCAAGACCCCTCCGGCAGGGGCTTTCTTT
TRBJ1-6 | TRBV4-1 | many | - | CASSQARTEDSPLHF | TGCGCCAGCAGCCAAGCTAGGACAGAGGATTCACCCCTCCACTTT
TRBJ2-7 | TRBV20-1 | - | TRBD2 | CSARPSGIDYEQYF | TGCAGTGCTAGGCCTAGCGGGATTGACTACGAGCAGTACTTC
TRBJ2-1 | TRBV7-2 | few | - | CASSTGPNEQFF | TGTGCCAGCAGCACCGGACCCAATGAGCAGTTCTTC
TRBJ1-1 | TRBV20-1 | many | - | CSAGQSNTEAFF | TGCAGTGCTGGACAGTCGAACACTGAAGCTTTCTTT
TRBJ2-3 | TRBV2 | many | TRBD2 | CASSVRDYTDTQYF | TGTGCCAGCAGTGTAAGGGACTACACAGATACGCAGTATTTT
TRBJ2-5 | TRBV6-2/TRBV6-3 | many | - | CASDLGSRETQYF | TGTGCCAGCGATCTGGGGTCGAGGGAGACCCAGTACTTC